This T cell receptor (beta chain) was obtained from a study of technical replicates of blood from a handful of donors. Profiling relied on immunoSEQ multiplex PCR, and the TCRdb table lists in-frame clones only, not all of them. The repertoire consists of tens of thousands of clones, with 80% to 95% occurring once and the leading ten covering 4.3%. The V gene's germline CDR1 is LNHDA and CDR2 SQIVND (reference sequence). The CDR3 has 12 residues. V shed 6 bases and J shed 8 bases, with 10 bases lying between them. Sequenced material: PBMCs. The sequence came from a human donor in good health. Some clones in this sample may be carry-over from other donors' samples. The chain couples TRBV19 to TRBJ2-2; D call uncertain. CDR3 residues: CASRILLGELFF. Here the CDR3 DNA reads TGTGCCAGTAGGATACTCCTAGGGGAGCTGTTTTTT.